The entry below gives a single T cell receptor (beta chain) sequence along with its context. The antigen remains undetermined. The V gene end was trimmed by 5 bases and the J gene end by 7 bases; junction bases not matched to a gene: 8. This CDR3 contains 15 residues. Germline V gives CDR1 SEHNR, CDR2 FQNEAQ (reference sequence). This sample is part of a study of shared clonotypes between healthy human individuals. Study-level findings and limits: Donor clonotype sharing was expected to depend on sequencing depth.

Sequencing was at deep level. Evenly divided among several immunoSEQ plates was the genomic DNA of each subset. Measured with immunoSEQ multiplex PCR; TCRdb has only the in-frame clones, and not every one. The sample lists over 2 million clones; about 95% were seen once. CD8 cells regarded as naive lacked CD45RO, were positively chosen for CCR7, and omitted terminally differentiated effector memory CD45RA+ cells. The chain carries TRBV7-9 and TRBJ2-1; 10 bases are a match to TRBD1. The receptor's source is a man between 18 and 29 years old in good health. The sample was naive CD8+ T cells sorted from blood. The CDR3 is CASSARDRGRNEQFF. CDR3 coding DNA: TGTGCCAGCAGCGCCCGGGACAGGGGTCGGAATGAGCAGTTCTTC.